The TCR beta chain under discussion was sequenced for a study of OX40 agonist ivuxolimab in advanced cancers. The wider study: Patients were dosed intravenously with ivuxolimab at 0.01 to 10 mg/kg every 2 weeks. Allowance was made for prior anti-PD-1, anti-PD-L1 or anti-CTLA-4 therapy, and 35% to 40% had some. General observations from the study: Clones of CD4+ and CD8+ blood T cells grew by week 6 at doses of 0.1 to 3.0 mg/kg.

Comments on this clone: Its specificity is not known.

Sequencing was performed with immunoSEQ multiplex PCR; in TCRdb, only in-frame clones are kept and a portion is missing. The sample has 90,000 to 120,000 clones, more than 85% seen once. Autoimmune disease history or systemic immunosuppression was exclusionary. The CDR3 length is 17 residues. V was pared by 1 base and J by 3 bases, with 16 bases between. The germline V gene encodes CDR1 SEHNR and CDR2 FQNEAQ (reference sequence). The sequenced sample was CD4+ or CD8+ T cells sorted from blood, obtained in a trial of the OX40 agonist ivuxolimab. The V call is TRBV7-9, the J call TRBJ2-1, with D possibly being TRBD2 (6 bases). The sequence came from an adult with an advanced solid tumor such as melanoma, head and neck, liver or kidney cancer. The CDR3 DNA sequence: TGTGCCAGCAGCTTAGTAAGGGTGATTAGCGGCTACAATGAGCAGTTCTTC. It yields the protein CASSLVRVISGYNEQFF.